This TCR beta chain appears in the sequencing data of a study of post-analysis software for immune sequencing data. The study's findings and limits: Among 4 or 5 TRBV segments more frequent in patients than controls were TRBV5-6, TRBV5-1 and TRBV20-1.

This CDR3 has 15 residues. Trimming pared 4 bases from V and 3 bases from J, leaving 14 bases between. Germline V gene sequence: CDR1 MGHRA, CDR2 YSYEKL. This clonotype was recorded a few times. Its antigen is not known. Included in the TCR beta cDNA libraries were unique molecular identifiers. TCRdb used MiXCR to reprocess the PCR reads, holding one entry per CDR3 protein. The sample yields about 400,000 distinct CDR3 sequences, approximately 33% seen once. This clonotype was sampled from a girl aged 5 to 17 with multiple sclerosis. The sample taken for sequencing was blood. The chain links TRBV4-1 to TRBJ2-3; D possibly matches TRBD1 or TRBD2 (6 bases each). DNA of the CDR3: TGCGCCAGCAGCCCCTGGAGGGGGAAGACAGATACGCAGTATTTT. It is translated as CASSPWRGKTDTQYF.